The clone carrying this TCR beta chain has at least ten counts. A single record per CDR3 protein comes from TCRdb applying MiXCR to the 5' RACE reads. The table shows 30,000 or so distinct CDR3 sequences, with around 8.6% occurring only once. Germline V gene data show CDR1 as MNHEY and CDR2 as SVGAGI. Trimming removed 1 base from V and 4 bases from J, with 4 bases in between. The CDR3 loop spans 13 amino acids. This sample was included in a study of chronic HIV infection and antiretroviral therapy. The material sequenced was peripheral blood. V usage is TRBV6-5 and J usage is TRBJ1-4; D ambiguous. This clonotype originated in an adult who had HIV and had not received antiretroviral therapy, or was an uninfected healthy control (not recorded which). The CDR3 coding sequence is TGTGCCAGCAGTTACTATGGTAATGAAAAACTGTTTTTT. This encodes CASSYYGNEKLFF.